The T cell receptor beta chain described here comes from a study of T cells in localized non-small cell lung cancer. Study findings and constraints: Uninvolved adjacent lung had higher T cell clonality than tumor and all other tissues. Higher blood T cell density went with longer overall survival. Adjacent lung held a median roughly 60 of the top 100 tumor clones. Tumor samples were not multi-region, leaving intratumor heterogeneity unexcluded.

This CDR3 is built from 14 residues. CDR1 is MNHEY, CDR2 SMNVEV, per germline (reference sequence). J lost 2 bases, V lost 6 bases, and 6 bases had no gene match. In regard to this clone: Its antigen is undetermined.

Sequenced by immunoSEQ multiplex PCR; TCRdb stores in-frame clones only, minus some. The sample records roughly 35,000 clones, about 83% being singletons. This clonotype originated in a woman aged 35-70 years with stage I lung adenocarcinoma. This chain links TRBV27 with TRBJ1-2; 7 bases match TRBD1. The specimen was peripheral blood, collected before any cancer treatment. CDR3 in amino acids: CASSGNRGNYGYTF. The CDR3 nucleotides are TGTGCCAGCAGCGGAAACAGGGGCAACTATGGCTACACCTTC.